This T cell receptor (beta chain) was recovered during a study of cytomegalovirus exposure and HLA in healthy donors. Study summary: Genotyping of more than 300 donors showed that 80% to 90% belonged to the Caucasian-associated ancestry cluster. The study, taken as a whole, reports: Compared with the approximately 700-donor mean, an Asian-associated ancestry cluster reportedly had fewer N-insertions, according to a later analysis.

Concerning this clone: Antigen: not known.

Germline-derived CDR1 and CDR2 are MDHEN and SYDVKM. This CDR3 is built from 15 residues. V dropped 3 bases and J dropped 0; count of bases not matched to a gene: 5. Primers included in the PCR were 60 Vbeta and 13 Jbeta primers. The assay was immunoSEQ multiplex PCR, and TCRdb's table has in-frame clones only and misses some. The sample holds 77,000 or so clones; 84% are singletons and the top ten take 18%. The sequence came from a man between 65 and 85 years old in good health and CMV-seropositive. The chain links TRBV28 to TRBJ2-7, with TRBD1 matching over 7 bases. The source material was PBMCs. Here the CDR3 DNA reads TGTGCCAGCAGTTTTACAGGGGCCCTCTCCTACGAGCAGTACTTC. It encodes CASSFTGALSYEQYF.